These 28 T cell receptor beta chains originate from one sample sequenced in a study of cytotoxic CD8 clonotypes in ibrutinib-treated CLL. Only in-frame clones appear in the TCRdb table, and some are missing; sequencing was by immunoSEQ multiplex PCR. The sample carries 11,000 to 15,000 clones, more than 45% recorded once. The material sequenced was PBMCs, taken at an approximately 25-month disease-progression time point, from a patient treated with ibrutinib. Receptors originate from a human donor with chronic lymphocytic leukemia.

This clone was seen a handful of times. V is TRBV5-1 and J is TRBJ1-2, with D possibly TRBD1 on 6 matching bases. Deletions cut 0 bases from V and 8 bases from J, with 17 bases between. Germline CDR1 reads SGHRS; CDR2 reads YFSETQ. The CDR3 is made up of 15 amino acids. CDR3 sequence: CASSLGQGRHVGYTF. The CDR3 DNA reads TGCGCCAGCAGCTTGGGGCAGGGGCGACATGTGGGCTACACCTTC.

This clone was counted a few times. The V and J genes are TRBV7-9 and TRBJ2-7, with TRBD1 matching 10 bases. V was clipped by 5 bases and J by 5 bases; unmatched bases: 6. Germline V lookup: CDR1 SEHNR, CDR2 FQNEAQ (reference sequence). This CDR3 region has 14 residues. The DNA of the CDR3 is TGTGCCAGCAGCCGACAGGGGGCTCCTCACGAGCAGTACTTC. Protein: CASSRQGAPHEQYF.

The J gene is TRBJ2-2, the V gene TRBV7-9, with 8 positions matching TRBD2. The germline V gene encodes CDR1 SEHNR and CDR2 FQNEAQ (reference sequence). J gave up 6 bases and V 1 base, and 13 bases lay outside the gene matches. The CDR3 is 18 residues long. The CDR3 DNA reads TGTGCCAGCAGCTTAGAGCTCACTAGCGGCGGACTCTCCGGGGAGCTGTTTTTT. It encodes CASSLELTSGGLSGELFF.

The sample holds one count of this clone. This rearrangement joins TRBV25-1 to TRBJ1-2; TRBD1 might be the D (6 bases). Trimming pared 1 base from V and 8 bases from J, leaving 11 bases between. Germline assignment: CDR1 MGHDK and CDR2 SYGVNS. This CDR3 region has 13 residues. The chain's CDR3 is CASSEWGGAGYTF. Written as DNA, the CDR3 is TGTGCCAGCAGTGAATGGGGGGGCGCCGGCTACACCTTC.

V gene TRBV25-1 combines with J gene TRBJ2-7; TRBD1 agrees at 7 bases. Trimming took 0 bases from V and 3 from J; bases not matched to a gene: 5. The length of the CDR3 is 15 residues. Germline V gives CDR1 MGHDK, CDR2 SYGVNS. The CDR3 is CASSEYRGLIYEQYF. CDR3 sequence (DNA): TGTGCCAGCAGTGAATATAGGGGGCTTATCTACGAGCAGTACTTC.

The chain carries TRBV6-4 and TRBJ1-4, with unresolved D. Trimming removed 0 bases at V and 8 bases at J, with 13 bases between. From germline, CDR1 is MRHNA and CDR2 SNTAGT. The CDR3 sequence is 15 residues long. In DNA form, the CDR3 reads TGTGCCAGCAGTGACTCCGTCGGGGTAGGAGAAAAACTGTTTTTT. Residues: CASSDSVGVGEKLFF.

The chain recombines TRBV18 with TRBJ1-1; the D gene is possibly TRBD1 (6 bases). CDR1 and CDR2 (germline): KGHSH, LQKENI. V lost 4 bases, J lost 1 base, and 16 bases lay in between. This CDR3 spans 16 amino acids. The CDR3 DNA is TGTGCCAGCTCACGACAGACCTTAGGGGGGAACACTGAAGCTTTCTTT. As protein: CASSRQTLGGNTEAFF. Full variable domain (rest looked up from reference TRBV18 and TRBJ1-1): NAGVMQNPRHLVRRRGQEARLRCSPMKGHSHVYWYRQLPEEGLKFMVYLQKENIIDESGMPKERFSAEFPKEGPSILRIQQVVRGDSAAYFCASSRQTLGGNTEAFFGQGTRLTVV.

The chain links TRBV5-1 to TRBJ1-1; D uncertain. Germline assignment: CDR1 SGHRS and CDR2 YFSETQ. V lost 4 bases to trimming and J lost 4 bases, with 14 bases between them. The CDR3 spans 14 residues. The CDR3 DNA follows: TGCGCCAGCAGCCCGGGTGTTACGACCACTGAAGCTTTCTTT. Translation: CASSPGVTTTEAFF. Complete variable domain (other parts from reference TRBV5-1 and TRBJ1-1): KAGVTQTPRYLIKTRGQQVTLSCSPISGHRSVSWYQQTPGQGLQFLFEYFSETQRNKGNFPGRFSGRQFSNSRSEMNVSTLELGDSALYLCASSPGVTTTEAFFGQGTRLTVV.

This chain links TRBV10-1 with TRBJ2-2, with unresolved D. Trimming shortened V by 0 bases and J by 2 bases, and 4 bases separated the two germline ends. This CDR3 comprises 14 residues. Germline CDR1 and CDR2: WNHNN and SYGVQD (reference sequence). CDR3 sequence: CASSESGNTGELFF. CDR3 nucleotide sequence: TGCGCCAGCAGTGAGTCGGGTAACACCGGGGAGCTGTTTTTT.

This chain links TRBV6-6 with TRBJ1-1; D is undetermined. The CDR3 has 15 residues. Germline V gene sequence: CDR1 MNHNY, CDR2 SVGAGI (reference sequence). The V gene lost 0 bases and the J gene lost 5 bases, with 13 bases spanning the gap. The CDR3 sequence: CASSYSKVSGTEAFF. In DNA form, the CDR3 reads TGTGCCAGCAGTTACTCGAAAGTCTCGGGAACTGAAGCTTTCTTT.

The chain recombines TRBV5-4 with TRBJ2-2; 8 nucleotides match TRBD1. The V gene end was trimmed by 3 bases and the J gene end by 0 bases; junction bases not matched to a gene: 4. CDR3 length: 16 amino acids. Germline V gene data show CDR1 as SGHNT and CDR2 as YYREEE (reference sequence). The CDR3 loop reads CASSWGTGANTGELFF. In DNA form, the CDR3 reads TGTGCCAGCAGCTGGGGGACAGGAGCGAACACCGGGGAGCTGTTTTTT.

The V and J genes are TRBV7-6 and TRBJ2-5; D gene uncertain. CDR1 and CDR2 (germline): SGHVS, FNYEAQ. V lost 5 bases and J 1 base, leaving 14 bases between the germline ends. The CDR3 consists of 15 residues. Here the CDR3 DNA reads TGTGCCAGCAGCCGTACCATGGGCCGCCAAGAGACCCAGTACTTC. Protein product: CASSRTMGRQETQYF.

The V and J genes are TRBV5-6 and TRBJ2-7; 7 nucleotides line up with TRBD1. CDR3 length: 15 amino acids. From germline, CDR1 is SGHDT and CDR2 YYEEEE. The trim removed 5 bases at V and 0 bases at J, leaving 8 bases unmatched. This chain's CDR3 is CASRKTGALSYEQYF. CDR3 coding DNA: TGTGCCAGCAGAAAAACAGGGGCGCTCTCCTACGAGCAGTACTTC. The full variable domain, with the rest looked up from reference TRBV5-6 and TRBJ2-7, is DAGVTQSPTHLIKTRGQQVTLRCSPKSGHDTVSWYQQALGQGPQFIFQYYEEEERQRGNFPDRFSGHQFPNYSSELNVNALLLGDSALYLCASRKTGALSYEQYFGPGTRLTVT.

The chain links TRBV5-1 to TRBJ2-2; D unclear. The germline V gene encodes CDR1 SGHRS and CDR2 YFSETQ. Trimming stripped 4 bases from V and 1 base from J, with 20 bases between. The CDR3 is 18 amino acids. This chain's CDR3 is CASSHLEVWLGNTGELFF. The CDR3 DNA follows: TGCGCCAGCAGCCATCTTGAAGTCTGGTTAGGGAACACCGGGGAGCTGTTTTTT.

The rearrangement links TRBV19 to TRBJ1-3, with D unclear. CDR3 size: 14 residues. The V gene lost 7 bases and the J gene lost 8 bases, with 18 bases spanning the gap. CDR1 LNHDA and CDR2 SQIVND come from the germline V gene (reference sequence). The CDR3 DNA is TGTGCCAGTATTAATTGGAAAAGGGATCACACCATATATTTT. Protein: CASINWKRDHTIYF.

V gene TRBV5-5 combines with J gene TRBJ2-7, with D maybe TRBD2 (5 bases). Between the trimmed V and J ends, which lost 0 bases and 4 bases, there was a span of 5 bases. The CDR3 contains 12 residues. Looked up from germline, CDR1 is SGHKS and CDR2 is YYEKEE (reference sequence). CDR3: CASSLGGYEQYF. DNA of the CDR3: TGTGCCAGCAGCTTGGGAGGGTACGAGCAGTACTTC.

This clone was seen a handful of times. The chain combines TRBV2 with TRBJ2-3; D not resolved. The germline CDR1 and CDR2 sequences are SNHLY and FYNNEI. V was pared by 11 bases and J by 3 bases, with 12 bases between. The CDR3 spans 12 residues. CDR3 sequence: CAYPTMTDTQYF. The CDR3 DNA follows: TGTGCCTATCCGACAATGACAGATACGCAGTATTTT.

The J gene is TRBJ1-2, the V gene TRBV27; 7 positions agree with TRBD1. CDR3 size: 16 residues. The V and J ends lost 2 bases and 6 bases, in that order; junction bases with no gene match: 12. CDR1 and CDR2 (germline): MNHEY, SMNVEV (reference sequence). The CDR3 here is CASSLNRGPPLNGYTF. In DNA form, the CDR3 reads TGTGCCAGCAGTTTAAACAGGGGCCCTCCCCTCAATGGCTACACCTTC.

This clone was detected a few times. This chain connects TRBV6-5 to TRBJ1-5; 7 bases line up with TRBD1. V lost 8 bases and J lost 9; bases outside the gene matches: 13. Germline CDR1 MNHEY, CDR2 SVGAGI. There are 14 residues in the CDR3. The CDR3 DNA follows: TGTGCCAGCTCGACAGGGCTTACACAGGGGCCCCAGCATTTT. Translated, it gives CASSTGLTQGPQHF.

In its sample, this clone was seen once. The rearrangement joins TRBV27 to TRBJ2-7, with 13 bases fitting TRBD2. The V gene's germline CDR1 is MNHEY and CDR2 SMNVEV (reference sequence). There are 15 residues in the CDR3. V gave up 2 bases and J gave up 6 bases; unmatched junction bases: 4. The CDR3 bases are TGTGCCAGCAGTTTAAGACTAGCGGGGGGTGGCGAGCAGTACTTC. Residues: CASSLRLAGGGEQYF.

The chain recombines TRBV13 with TRBJ1-4; 8 nucleotides match TRBD1. CDR1 and CDR2 from the germline V gene are PRHDT and FYEKMQ (reference sequence). The CDR3 loop spans 18 amino acids. After removal of 5 bases from V and 4 bases from J, the junction contained 15 bases not matched to a gene. CDR3 nucleotide sequence: TGTGCCAGCAGCCCAGCCGGAGCAGGGGGCCCCTTTAATGAAAAACTGTTTTTT. Its translation: CASSPAGAGGPFNEKLFF.

In this sample, this clone turned up once. The V call is TRBV5-1, the J call TRBJ1-1; 9 bases are shared with TRBD1. V was clipped by 3 bases and J by 1 base; unmatched bases: 4. From germline, CDR1 is SGHRS and CDR2 YFSETQ. The CDR3 extends over 15 amino acids. CDR3 sequence (DNA): TGCGCCAGCAGCTGGGGACAGGGAACGAACACTGAAGCTTTCTTT. This sequence encodes CASSWGQGTNTEAFF.

In nucleotides, the CDR3 is TGTGCCAGCAGCGTGCAACCGGCAAATGAAAAACTGTTTTTT. Translation gives CASSVQPANEKLFF. The chain is built from TRBV9 and TRBJ1-4; no clear D gene. Germline V CDR1 and CDR2: SGDLS, YYNGEE. V lost 2 bases and J 5 bases, leaving 10 bases between the germline ends. The CDR3 is 14 residues long. The full variable domain, with the rest looked up from reference TRBV9 and TRBJ1-4, is DSGVTQTPKHLITATGQRVTLRCSPRSGDLSVYWYQQSLDQGLQFLIQYYNGEERAKGNILERFSAQQFPDLHSELNLSSLELGDSALYFCASSVQPANEKLFFGSGTQLSVL.

This chain joins TRBV5-1 and TRBJ1-4; D not certain. In germline, CDR1 is SGHRS, CDR2 YFSETQ. The CDR3 is 18 residues long. Trimming cost V 0 bases and J 7 bases, with 22 bases left between them. DNA for the CDR3: TGCGCCAGCAGCTTGGCCAGTACTCAAAGGGCCCTGAGTGAAAAACTGTTTTTT. Its translation: CASSLASTQRALSEKLFF.

The chain recombines TRBV11-2 with TRBJ2-3; D possibly corresponds to TRBD1 (7 bases). V was shortened by 4 bases and J by 3 bases, with 20 bases between the two germline ends. This CDR3 has 17 amino acids. Germline V gives CDR1 SGHAT, CDR2 FQNNGV. The CDR3 is CASSSRGAGLLTDTQYF. CDR3 in DNA: TGTGCCAGCAGCTCCAGGGGGGCGGGACTCCTGACAGATACGCAGTATTTT.

This clone was observed a single time. The rearrangement joins TRBV5-4 to TRBJ1-2; D perhaps matches TRBD1 (5 bases). The germline V gene has CDR1 SGHNT and CDR2 YYREEE (reference sequence). The CDR3 is 16 residues long. V was pared by 1 base and J by 3 bases, with 16 bases between. DNA of the CDR3: TGTGCCAGCAGCTTGTGGTCAGGGATACCAGACTATGGCTACACCTTC. Translation gives CASSLWSGIPDYGYTF.

The gene calls are TRBV15 and TRBJ1-1, with 7 bases aligning to TRBD1. CDR3 length: 14 residues. The trim removed 5 bases at V and 1 base at J, leaving 4 bases unmatched. CDR1 is LNHNV, CDR2 YYDKDF, per germline (reference sequence). CDR3 loop: CATSHRGGNTEAFF. The CDR3 DNA sequence: TGTGCCACCAGCCACAGGGGAGGGAACACTGAAGCTTTCTTT. The entire variable domain, with the rest obtained from reference TRBV15 and TRBJ1-1, is as follows: DAMVIQNPRYQVTQFGKPVTLSCSQTLNHNVMYWYQQKSSQAPKLLFHYYDKDFNNEADTPDNFQSRRPNTSFCFLDIRSPGLGDTAMYLCATSHRGGNTEAFFGQGTRLTVV.

The rearrangement uses TRBV4-1 and TRBJ2-7; tentative D call: TRBD2 (5 bases). V shed 3 bases and J shed 3 bases, with 15 bases lying between them. The germline gives CDR1 MGHRA, CDR2 YSYEKL. The CDR3 runs 15 residues. The CDR3 DNA is TGCGCCAGCAGCCAGGTGATAACTCGGGGCTACGAGCAGTACTTC. Its protein is CASSQVITRGYEQYF.